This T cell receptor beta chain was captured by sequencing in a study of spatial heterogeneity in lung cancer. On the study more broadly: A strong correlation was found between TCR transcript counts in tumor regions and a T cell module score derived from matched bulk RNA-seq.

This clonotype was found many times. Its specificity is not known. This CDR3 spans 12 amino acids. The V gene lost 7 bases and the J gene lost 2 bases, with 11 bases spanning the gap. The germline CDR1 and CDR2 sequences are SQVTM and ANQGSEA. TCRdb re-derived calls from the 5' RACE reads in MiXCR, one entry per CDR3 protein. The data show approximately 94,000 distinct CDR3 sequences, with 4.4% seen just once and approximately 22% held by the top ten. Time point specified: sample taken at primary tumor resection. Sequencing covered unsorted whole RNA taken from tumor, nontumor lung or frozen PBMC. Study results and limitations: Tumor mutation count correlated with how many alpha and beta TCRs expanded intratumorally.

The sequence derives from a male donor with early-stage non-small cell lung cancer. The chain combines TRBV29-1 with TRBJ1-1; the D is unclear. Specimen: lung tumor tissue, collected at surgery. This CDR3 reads CSASSRNTEAFF. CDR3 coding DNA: TGCAGCGCTTCCAGTCGAAACACTGAAGCTTTCTTT.